The 8 T cell receptor beta chains in this list originate from one sample, sequenced in a study of T cell responses to AZD1222 COVID-19 vaccine. Sequencing was performed with immunoSEQ multiplex PCR; in TCRdb, only in-frame clones are kept and a portion is missing. The sample yields about 140,000 clones, more than 85% seen once. The specimen was peripheral blood, collected on day 0 of AZD1222 vaccination. The origin of the receptors is an adult in good health.

There are a few counts of this clone. The gene calls are TRBV28 and TRBJ1-2; D might be TRBD1 (6 bases). Trimming pared 5 bases from V and 5 bases from J, leaving 15 bases between. The CDR3 runs to 14 residues. The germline V gene has CDR1 MDHEN and CDR2 SYDVKM. The CDR3 sequence is CASSETGSLYGYTF. The CDR3 coding sequence is TGTGCCAGCAGTGAAACAGGGAGCTTATATGGCTACACCTTC.

J is TRBJ2-1 and V is TRBV16, with unresolved D. The CDR3 loop spans 13 amino acids. Germline V gives CDR1 KGHSY, CDR2 FQNENV. The V end lost 0 bases, the J end lost 6 bases, and 6 bases lay between the germline ends. CDR3: CASSQSIRNEQFF. The DNA for the CDR3 is TGTGCCAGCAGCCAATCGATTCGCAATGAGCAGTTCTTC. Full variable domain (rest looked up from reference TRBV16 and TRBJ2-1): GEEVAQTPKHLVRGEGQKAKLYCAPIKGHSYVFWYQQVLKNEFKFLISFQNENVFDETGMPKERFSAKCLPNSPCSLEIQATKLEDSAVYFCASSQSIRNEQFFGPGTRLTVL.

The chain links TRBV12-3 or TRBV12-4 to TRBJ1-1; unclear D gene. V was clipped by 5 bases and J by 0 bases, with 4 bases between them. The CDR3 extends over 12 amino acids. CDR3 amino acids: CASSLMNTEAFF. Written as DNA, the CDR3 is TGTGCCAGCAGTCTCATGAACACTGAAGCTTTCTTT.

CDR3 DNA: TGTGCCAGCGAACGGGACACCCATAGCAATCAGCCCCAGCATTTT. Translated, it gives CASERDTHSNQPQHF. The chain is built from TRBV2 and TRBJ1-5; D perhaps matches TRBD1 (6 bases). Trimming shortened V by 8 bases and J by 0 bases, and 14 bases separated the two germline ends. Germline loops: CDR1 SNHLY, CDR2 FYNNEI. This CDR3 is built from 15 residues.

The chain is built from TRBV7-9 and TRBJ1-2, with 7 bases lining up with TRBD1. This CDR3 spans 15 amino acids. V was pared by 5 bases and J by 10 bases, with 16 bases of the junction left unmatched. Germline CDR1 and CDR2: SEHNR and FQNEAQ (reference sequence). The CDR3 protein is CASSTLGQATGIYTF. CDR3 nucleotide sequence: TGTGCCAGCAGCACCCTAGGACAGGCCACGGGGATCTACACCTTC.

V and J are TRBV19 and TRBJ1-1; no clear D. CDR1 is LNHDA and CDR2 is SQIVND in the germline V gene (reference sequence). This CDR3 region has 13 residues. With 8 bases removed from V and 4 bases from J, the gap between germline ends came to 14 bases. CDR3 sequence (DNA): TGTGCCAGTTTACAGTACCGGAGCACTGAAGCTTTCTTT. It encodes CASLQYRSTEAFF.

The chain carries TRBV29-1 and TRBJ1-3; 7 nucleotides match TRBD1. V was pared by 4 bases and J by 0 bases, with 3 bases of the junction left unmatched. The CDR3 consists of 14 residues. Germline assignment: CDR1 SQVTM and CDR2 ANQGSEA. The CDR3 loop reads CSVGQGPSGNTIYF. The CDR3 region has the DNA TGCAGCGTTGGACAGGGTCCCTCTGGAAACACCATATATTTT.

Note on this clone: The same CDR3 arises from other DNA sequences in this sample as well. The chain combines TRBV2 with TRBJ1-5; no clear D. Between the trimmed V and J ends, which lost 6 bases and 6 bases, there was a span of 15 bases. This CDR3 spans 14 amino acids. Germline V lookup: CDR1 SNHLY, CDR2 FYNNEI. CDR3: CASRPGSGGQPQHF. CDR3 coding DNA: TGTGCCAGCAGGCCGGGCTCGGGAGGTCAGCCCCAGCATTTT.